Shown below are 24 T cell receptor beta chains from a single sample sequenced in a study of liver allograft versus peripheral blood T cells. Study in general: T cell receptor repertoires in transplanted livers were compared with those in recipients' peripheral blood.

MiXCR was run by TCRdb on the reads, yielding one entry per CDR3 protein. Of approximately 16,000 distinct CDR3 sequences listed, roughly 21% were seen once; the top ten hold roughly 12%. The source is a human patient who had a liver transplant. The graft donor may have contributed some T cells.

The CDR3 DNA reads TGTGCCAGCAGTCCCCCCGACCGGGACTCCGAGCAGTACTTC. Translating it yields CASSPPDRDSEQYF. V gene TRBV28 combines with J gene TRBJ2-7; D perhaps matches TRBD2 (6 bases). The CDR3 has 14 amino acids. Germline values: CDR1 MDHEN, CDR2 SYDVKM. V lost 5 bases and J 6 bases, leaving 17 bases between the germline ends.

J is TRBJ2-7 and V is TRBV7-2, with no clear D. Germline V lookup: CDR1 SGHTA, CDR2 FQGNSA. V lost 3 bases and J 9 bases, leaving 9 bases between the germline ends. CDR3 length: 11 amino acids. This chain's CDR3 is CASSLGPAQYF. The CDR3 nucleotides read TGTGCCAGCAGCTTGGGTCCGGCGCAGTACTTC.

This clonotype was seen ten or more times. The chain recombines TRBV6-5 with TRBJ1-2, with D possibly TRBD1 on 6 matching bases. Trimming cost V 6 bases and J 4 bases, with 12 bases left between them. Germline CDR1 reads MNHEY; CDR2 reads SVGAGI. This CDR3 comprises 13 residues. In nucleotides, the CDR3 is TGTGCCAGCAGCTACGACAGGTCCTATGGCTACACCTTC. Translated, it gives CASSYDRSYGYTF.

Relative to its sample, this clonotype is medium-sized. The V call is TRBV24-1, the J call TRBJ1-4, with D unresolved. This CDR3 comprises 16 residues. V was cut by 3 bases and J by 7 bases, with 17 bases left in between. Germline V lookup: CDR1 KGHDR, CDR2 SFDVKD. Here the CDR3 reads CATSDMVGHSGEKLFF. In DNA form, the CDR3 reads TGTGCCACCAGTGATATGGTAGGCCACTCGGGTGAAAAACTGTTTTTT.

Judged by abundance, this clonotype is medium-sized. The chain combines TRBV10-3 with TRBJ1-1; D remains ambiguous. The CDR3 contains 14 residues. Germline V lookup: CDR1 ENHRY, CDR2 SYGVKD. The V gene lost 2 bases and the J gene lost 1 base, with 8 bases spanning the gap. The CDR3 protein is CAISEGQTNTEAFF. The CDR3 DNA is TGTGCCATCAGTGAGGGGCAGACGAACACTGAAGCTTTCTTT.

This clonotype was observed many times. The chain recombines TRBV13 with TRBJ2-3; no definite D call. The CDR3 is made up of 14 amino acids. V was pared by 3 bases and J by 0 bases, with 7 bases between. Germline values: CDR1 PRHDT, CDR2 FYEKMQ (reference sequence). The CDR3 nucleotides read TGTGCCAGCAGCTTGTCCAGGAGCACAGATACGCAGTATTTT. Amino acid sequence: CASSLSRSTDTQYF.

The chain employs TRBV27 and TRBJ2-7; D possibly corresponds to TRBD2 (5 bases). CDR3 length equals 13 residues. The germline CDR1 and CDR2 sequences are MNHEY and SMNVEV (reference sequence). The germline V and J ends were trimmed by 8 bases and 2 bases, with 13 bases remaining between them. CDR3 sequence (DNA): TGTGCCAGCGGGCTCGGACTCGCCTACGAGCAGTACTTC. Its protein product is CASGLGLAYEQYF.

In this sample, this clonotype is medium-sized. This sequence joins TRBV7-2 and TRBJ2-1; no firm D call. The CDR3 consists of 13 residues. The ends were cut back, 1 base at V and 5 bases at J, with 6 bases in the middle. Germline-derived CDR1 and CDR2 are SGHTA and FQGNSA. Here the CDR3 reads CASSLGQNNEQFF. Written as DNA, the CDR3 is TGTGCCAGCAGCTTAGGGCAGAACAATGAGCAGTTCTTC.

The J gene is TRBJ2-2, the V gene TRBV6-1; perhaps TRBD1 as D (6 bases). CDR1 and CDR2 from the germline V gene are MNHNS and SASEGT. V dropped 6 bases and J dropped 2 bases, with 16 bases sitting between them. The CDR3 extends over 16 amino acids. Here the CDR3 reads CASRGPGHPNTGELFF. DNA for the CDR3: TGTGCCAGCAGGGGGCCGGGACACCCAAACACCGGGGAGCTGTTTTTT.

This clonotype was recorded many times. CDR3 protein: CASSLAAQGAVRGEAFF. The CDR3 coding sequence is TGTGCCAGCAGCTTAGCGGCTCAGGGGGCAGTAAGGGGTGAAGCTTTCTTT. The J gene is TRBJ1-1, the V gene TRBV7-2; 8 bases map to TRBD1. This CDR3 is built from 17 residues. The trim removed 0 bases at V and 7 bases at J, leaving 13 bases unmatched. Germline V gene data show CDR1 as SGHTA and CDR2 as FQGNSA.

The CDR3 coding sequence is TGTGCCTGGAGAAGGGGGCCGGGGGAGCAGTACTTC. This encodes CAWRRGPGEQYF. J is TRBJ2-7 and V is TRBV30; 7 positions match TRBD1. CDR1 and CDR2 (germline): GTSNPN, SVGIG (reference sequence). The length of the CDR3 is 12 residues. Trimming took 3 bases from V and 7 from J; bases not matched to a gene: 6.

The chain has TRBV27 and TRBJ2-7, with D possibly matching TRBD2 (6 bases). Trimming removed 11 bases from V and 0 bases from J, with 14 bases in between. The CDR3 is made up of 13 amino acids. Germline V gene lookup returns CDR1 MNHEY and CDR2 SMNVEV (reference sequence). CDR3 protein: CAEGRLSSYEQYF. CDR3 DNA: TGTGCCGAAGGGAGGTTGAGCTCCTACGAGCAGTACTTC.

This clonotype rates as medium-sized. This chain joins TRBV6-1 and TRBJ1-1; D ambiguous. CDR3 length: 15 amino acids. Trimming took off 7 bases at V and 0 bases at J, with 15 bases between the two ends. CDR1 MNHNS and CDR2 SASEGT come from the germline V gene. CDR3 loop: CASTKVVAMNTEAFF. The CDR3, as DNA: TGTGCCAGCACCAAAGTTGTAGCTATGAACACTGAAGCTTTCTTT.

The rearrangement uses TRBV12-3 or TRBV12-4 and TRBJ1-1; D is ambiguous. Between the trimmed V and J ends, which lost 2 bases and 0 bases, there was a span of 13 bases. The CDR3 is made up of 16 amino acids. This chain's CDR3 is CASSLRWGGMNTEAFF. The CDR3 DNA reads as TGTGCCAGCAGTTTAAGGTGGGGAGGGATGAACACTGAAGCTTTCTTT.

This chain links TRBV20-1 with TRBJ1-1, with 10 bases aligning to TRBD1. The J segment lost 2 bases and the V segment lost 5 bases, leaving 2 bases of the junction unmatched. Germline assignment: CDR1 DFQATT and CDR2 SNEGSKA (reference sequence). The CDR3 length is 13 residues. The CDR3 loop reads CSALTGGNTEAFF. CDR3 sequence (DNA): TGCAGTGCTTTGACAGGGGGCAACACTGAAGCTTTCTTT.

This clonotype was seen a few times. The V gene is TRBV27, the J gene TRBJ1-1; D unclear. From germline, CDR1 is MNHEY and CDR2 SMNVEV (reference sequence). Trimming took off 5 bases at V and 6 bases at J, with 19 bases between the two ends. CDR3 length: 15 amino acids. CDR3 nucleotide sequence: TGTGCCAGCAGTACCTGGTCGGGTGGGTCGTCTGAAGCTTTCTTT. Protein: CASSTWSGGSSEAFF.

This rearrangement joins TRBV28 to TRBJ2-7; 8 bases align to TRBD1. The CDR3 is made up of 16 amino acids. The germline V gene has CDR1 MDHEN and CDR2 SYDVKM. The ends lost 5 bases at V and 0 bases at J; junction bases unmatched: 9. CDR3 loop: CASSLSWTGSSYEQYF. Written as DNA, the CDR3 is TGTGCCAGCAGTCTGTCATGGACAGGGAGCTCCTACGAGCAGTACTTC.

Concerning this clonotype: A much larger clone sits a single nucleotide away, making a read error possible. V usage is TRBV10-3 and J usage is TRBJ2-7; D is ambiguous. V lost 2 bases and J lost 10, with 9 bases in between. From germline, CDR1 is ENHRY and CDR2 SYGVKD. The CDR3 sequence is 11 residues long. This CDR3 is CAISEGYVQYF. The CDR3 coding sequence is TGTGCCATCAGTGAGGGGTACGTCCAGTACTTC.

This clonotype was detected a few times. The chain links TRBV18 to TRBJ1-2, with 8 bases matching TRBD1. The trim removed 3 bases at V and 9 bases at J, leaving 15 bases unmatched. This CDR3 has 16 residues. Germline V lookup: CDR1 KGHSH, CDR2 LQKENI. CDR3 nucleotide sequence: TGTGCCAGCTCACCGTCCCCCCAGGGGGCGGGTTTGAGCTACACCTTC. Translation: CASSPSPQGAGLSYTF.

This clonotype was counted between two and nine times. The V gene is TRBV5-6, the J gene TRBJ2-4; D ambiguous. The V gene lost 0 bases and the J gene lost 7 bases, with 2 bases spanning the gap. The CDR3 is 11 residues long. CDR1 is SGHDT and CDR2 is YYEEEE in the germline V gene. The CDR3 protein is CASSLENIQYF. CDR3 coding DNA: TGTGCCAGCAGCTTGGAGAACATTCAGTACTTC.

At least ten counts were recorded for this clonotype. This chain links TRBV18 with TRBJ2-7; possibly TRBD1 for D (6 bases). V lost 4 bases and J 3 bases, leaving 19 bases between the germline ends. The CDR3 is made up of 16 amino acids. CDR1 KGHSH and CDR2 LQKENI come from the germline V gene. In DNA, the CDR3 is TGTGCCAGCTCACTAAAAACCGGGACACCATACTACGAGCAGTACTTC. This gives the protein CASSLKTGTPYYEQYF.

This clonotype showed up just a few times. J is TRBJ2-5 and V is TRBV24-1, with a tentative D call TRBD1 (5 bases). The V gene lost 9 bases and the J gene lost 0 bases, with 10 bases spanning the gap. Germline values: CDR1 KGHDR, CDR2 SFDVKD. The CDR3 covers 13 residues. For the CDR3, the DNA is TGTGCCACCGCCGACAGAGACCAAGAGACCCAGTACTTC. This encodes CATADRDQETQYF.

This clonotype showed up just a few times. The chain couples TRBV11-1 to TRBJ2-1, with D possibly matching TRBD1 (6 bases). This CDR3 has 16 amino acids. V lost 2 bases and J 5 bases, leaving 16 bases between the germline ends. Germline CDR1 and CDR2: SGHAT and FQDESV (reference sequence). The CDR3 is CASSLRVIGQNNEQFF. The CDR3 DNA reads TGTGCCAGCAGCTTACGGGTAATCGGACAGAACAATGAGCAGTTCTTC.

The sample holds many counts of this clonotype. The chain recombines TRBV27 with TRBJ2-5; 9 bases are a match to TRBD1. This CDR3 spans 16 amino acids. Germline lookup yields CDR1 MNHEY and CDR2 SMNVEV (reference sequence). V lost 8 bases and J lost 5; bases outside the gene matches: 15. Written as DNA, the CDR3 is TGTGCCAGCCCGACTCACGTACGACAGGGGGGTGAGACCCAGTACTTC. Its protein is CASPTHVRQGGETQYF.